Listed here are 16 T cell receptor beta chains from one sample, sequenced in a study of regulatory T cells in long-lasting Graves disease. Regarding time point: persistent/refractory GD, antithyroid drugs over 5 years with positive TRAb. Generation of the TCR library employed RNA extracted from PBMCs. Arm-PCR of CDR3 regions with iRepertoire HTBI primers generated TCR beta libraries. One entry per CDR3 protein results from TCRdb running MiXCR on the multiplex PCR reads. The profile shows hundreds of thousands of distinct CDR3 sequences, 20% to 25% of them singletons. Sequencing used peripheral blood mononuclear cells (PBMCs), obtained when the disease was refractory, from a patient treated with antithyroid drugs. The source of these receptors is a female donor with Graves disease.

This clonotype was seen a handful of times. This chain connects TRBV9 to TRBJ2-7; perhaps D is TRBD1 or TRBD2 (5 bases each). CDR1 is SGDLS and CDR2 is YYNGEE in the germline V gene. V lost 6 bases, J lost 2 bases, and 15 bases lay in between. The CDR3 consists of 14 residues. CDR3: CASTPGDGTYEQYF. In DNA form, the CDR3 reads TGTGCCAGCACCCCCGGGGACGGAACCTACGAGCAGTACTTC.

This chain links TRBV28 with TRBJ2-7; tentative D call: TRBD1 (5 bases). The ends were cut back, 5 bases at V and 4 bases at J, with 12 bases in the middle. Germline V gene sequence: CDR1 MDHEN, CDR2 SYDVKM. The CDR3 spans 13 residues. The CDR3 loop is CASSESGLYEQYF. CDR3 sequence (DNA): TGTGCCAGCAGTGAATCAGGGCTTTACGAGCAGTACTTC.

This chain links TRBV29-1 with TRBJ2-2; D tentatively reads TRBD1 or TRBD2 (5 bases each). The CDR3 is 15 amino acids. Germline-derived CDR1 and CDR2 are SQVTM and ANQGSEA. V was pared by 2 bases and J by 1 base, with 11 bases between. The DNA for the CDR3 is TGCAGCGTTGAATCCGGGACGGTGAACACCGGGGAGCTGTTTTTT. Protein: CSVESGTVNTGELFF.

Many counts were recorded for this clonotype. The rearrangement uses TRBV6-5 and TRBJ2-7; perhaps TRBD2 as D (5 bases). V dropped 2 bases and J dropped 2 bases, with 16 bases sitting between them. This CDR3 region has 16 residues. Germline loops: CDR1 MNHEY, CDR2 SVGAGI. CDR3: CASSYVGVRTAYEQYF. CDR3 in DNA: TGTGCCAGCAGTTACGTCGGGGTGCGGACCGCCTACGAGCAGTACTTC.

This clonotype was counted many times. The chain couples TRBV2 to TRBJ2-7; no reliable D call. Germline CDR1 is SNHLY and CDR2 is FYNNEI. The CDR3 spans 12 residues. V lost 7 bases, J lost 6 bases, and 13 bases lay in between. CDR3 loop: CASTTSDAEQYF. The CDR3 nucleotides are TGTGCCAGCACGACCTCGGACGCCGAGCAGTACTTC.

The chain employs TRBV6-5 and TRBJ1-3, with D perhaps matching TRBD1 (6 bases). This CDR3 has 14 amino acids. Germline assignment: CDR1 MNHEY and CDR2 SVGAGI. V dropped 0 bases and J dropped 11 bases, with 14 bases sitting between them. The CDR3 DNA follows: TGTGCCAGCAGTTACTCGATGGGGGGGCCCCCCATATATTTT. Translation gives CASSYSMGGPPIYF.

This clonotype was detected ten times or more. The V and J genes are TRBV13 and TRBJ2-7; 12 bases line up with TRBD2. The CDR3 spans 13 residues. The germline CDR1 and CDR2 sequences are PRHDT and FYEKMQ (reference sequence). Germline trimming cut 8 bases from V and 4 bases from J; bases unmatched to any gene: 3. The CDR3 DNA reads TGTGCCAGCCAACTAGCGGGAGGTTACGAGCAGTACTTC. Translation gives CASQLAGGYEQYF.

Turning to this clonotype: A much larger clone differs by one base, so this may be a read error. This CDR3 is CVSHVRGSYGYTF. The CDR3 bases are TGTGTCAGCCACGTGCGCGGAAGTTATGGCTACACCTTC. The chain links TRBV2 to TRBJ1-2; D unclear. The CDR3 contains 13 residues. From germline, CDR1 is SNHLY and CDR2 FYNNEI.

This clonotype was seen ten or more times. The J gene is TRBJ1-1, the V gene TRBV19; D gene ambiguous. The CDR3 covers 14 residues. The V gene's germline CDR1 is LNHDA and CDR2 SQIVND (reference sequence). Trimming cost V 9 bases and J 0 bases, with 14 bases left between them. The DNA of the CDR3 is TGTGCCAGCAGCCGAGGGCAGTTGAACACTGAAGCTTTCTTT. Its translation: CASSRGQLNTEAFF. The whole variable domain, filled in from reference TRBV19 and TRBJ1-1, reads DGGITQSPKYLFRKEGQNVTLSCEQNLNHDAMYWYRQDPGQGLRLIYYSQIVNDFQKGDIAEGYSVSREKKESFPLTVTSAQKNPTAFYLCASSRGQLNTEAFFGQGTRLTVV.

This clonotype was observed many times. The chain couples TRBV28 to TRBJ2-7; D is perhaps TRBD1 (5 bases). The CDR3 spans 12 residues. V was clipped by 3 bases and J by 4 bases, with 7 bases between them. Germline V gene sequence: CDR1 MDHEN, CDR2 SYDVKM. The CDR3 coding sequence is TGTGCCAGCAGTTTGGGGCAGTACGAGCAGTACTTC. Its translation is CASSLGQYEQYF.

The gene calls are TRBV4-1 and TRBJ1-4; no clear D. Germline CDR1 and CDR2: MGHRA and YSYEKL. V gave up 0 bases and J gave up 7 bases, with 12 bases separating them. The CDR3 runs 15 residues. CDR3 sequence reads: CASSQEEGLGEKLFF. For the CDR3, the DNA is TGCGCCAGCAGCCAAGAGGAAGGGTTGGGTGAAAAACTGTTTTTT.

The chain recombines TRBV29-1 with TRBJ2-5; possibly TRBD2 for D (6 bases). From germline, CDR1 is SQVTM and CDR2 ANQGSEA. The CDR3 sequence is 12 residues long. Trimming pared 4 bases from V and 4 bases from J, leaving 10 bases between. The CDR3 nucleotides are TGCAGCGTTGGACTAGTAAGAGAGACCCAGTACTTC. The encoded protein is CSVGLVRETQYF.

The CDR3 here is CASSLGDRLNTEAFF. The DNA for the CDR3 is TGTGCCAGCAGCTTAGGGGACAGGTTGAACACTGAAGCTTTCTTT. The genes are TRBV11-3 and TRBJ1-1, with 8 nucleotides matching TRBD1. CDR1 and CDR2 from the germline V gene are SGHNT and YENEEA. The CDR3 extends over 15 amino acids. Trimming cost V 1 base and J 0 bases; bases outside gene matches: 1. The variable domain in full, completed from reference TRBV11-3 and TRBJ1-1, reads EAGVVQSPRYKIIEKKQPVAFWCNPISGHNTLYWYLQNLGQGPELLIRYENEEAVDDSQLPKDRFSAERLKGVDSTLKIQPAELGDSAVYLCASSLGDRLNTEAFFGQGTRLTVV.

There are many counts of this clonotype. The chain carries TRBV12-3 or TRBV12-4 and TRBJ2-3; 7 nucleotides match TRBD1. V shed 6 bases and J 0 bases; nucleotides not matched to a gene: 6. This CDR3 spans 15 amino acids. The CDR3 DNA reads as TGTGCCAGCAGCAACAGGGGAAAGAGCACAGATACGCAGTATTTT. Residues: CASSNRGKSTDTQYF.

This clonotype has a count of ten or more. The chain recombines TRBV27 with TRBJ1-5, with D hard to call. Trimming removed 2 bases at V and 6 bases at J, with 14 bases between. Germline values: CDR1 MNHEY, CDR2 SMNVEV (reference sequence). The CDR3 runs to 15 residues. CDR3 sequence: CASSLVGPGFQPQHF. In nucleotides, the CDR3 is TGTGCCAGCAGTTTAGTCGGACCGGGCTTTCAGCCCCAGCATTTT.

This clonotype was recorded at least ten times. The genes are TRBV28 and TRBJ1-5, with a tentative D call TRBD1 (6 bases). This CDR3 is 13 amino acids long. Trimming removed 10 bases from V and 3 bases from J, with 13 bases in between. CDR1 is MDHEN, CDR2 SYDVKM, per germline. The CDR3 loop reads CATDDRSNQPQHF. The CDR3, as DNA: TGTGCCACCGACGACAGGTCCAATCAGCCCCAGCATTTT. Based on the CDR3 plus reference TRBV28 and TRBJ1-5, the full variable domain is DVKVTQSSRYLVKRTGEKVFLECVQDMDHENMFWYRQDPGLGLRLIYFSYDVKMKEKGDIPEGYSVSREKKERFSLILESASTNQTSMYLCATDDRSNQPQHFGDGTRLSIL.